This TCR beta chain was captured in a study of blood T cell repertoires in COVID-19. Study summary: Acute and convalescent COVID-19 samples came from the United States, Italy and Spain.

V shed 5 bases, J shed 8 bases, and the junction held 7 bases outside the gene matches. The CDR3 length is 14 residues. CDR1 MNHEY and CDR2 SMNVEV come from the germline V gene (reference sequence). Clones were read by immunoSEQ multiplex PCR, and TCRdb kept only the in-frame ones, dropping some. The sample records 360,000 or so clones, roughly 87% being singletons. Participants had their cohort set by participant-reported clinical history. This clonotype was sampled from a young woman who had recovered from COVID-19. The chain couples TRBV27 to TRBJ1-2; TRBD1 matches at 11 bases. Sequences were obtained from PBMCs or T cells enriched from blood (not recorded which). The CDR3 DNA reads as TGTGCCAGCAGTACCGGACAGGGGGCGAGAGGCTACACCTTC. It yields the protein CASSTGQGARGYTF.